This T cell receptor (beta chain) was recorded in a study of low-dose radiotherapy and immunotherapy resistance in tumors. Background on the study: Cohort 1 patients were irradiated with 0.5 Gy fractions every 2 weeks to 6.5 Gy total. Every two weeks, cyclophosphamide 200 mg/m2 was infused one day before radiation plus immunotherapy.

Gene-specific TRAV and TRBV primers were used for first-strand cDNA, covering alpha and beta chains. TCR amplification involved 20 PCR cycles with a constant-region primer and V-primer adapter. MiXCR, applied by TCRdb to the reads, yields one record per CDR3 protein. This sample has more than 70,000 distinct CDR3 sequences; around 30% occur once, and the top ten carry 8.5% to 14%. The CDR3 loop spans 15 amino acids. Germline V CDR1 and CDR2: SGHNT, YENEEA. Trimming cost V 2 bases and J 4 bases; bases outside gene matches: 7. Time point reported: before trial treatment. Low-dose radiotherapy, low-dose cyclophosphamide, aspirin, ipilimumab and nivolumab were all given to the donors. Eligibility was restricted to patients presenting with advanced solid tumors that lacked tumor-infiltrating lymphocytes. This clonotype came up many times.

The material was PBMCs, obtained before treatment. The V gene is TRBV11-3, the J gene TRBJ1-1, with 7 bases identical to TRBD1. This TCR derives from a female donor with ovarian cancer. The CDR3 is CASSLSGRGGTEAFF. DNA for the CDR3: TGTGCCAGCAGCTTATCGGGCAGGGGGGGCACTGAAGCTTTCTTT.